This T cell receptor beta chain was profiled in a study of cytomegalovirus exposure and HLA in healthy donors. Study background: The Caucasian-associated ancestry cluster contained around four fifths of the approximately 390 genotyped donors.

Study results and caveats: Some public TCRs appeared in many individuals, while most sequences were rare. The authors excluded some V segments, including TRBV6-2 and TRBV6-3, as indistinguishable.

The PCR employed 60 Vbeta primers together with 13 Jbeta primers. Produced via immunoSEQ multiplex PCR; TCRdb's table is partial and in-frame only. The sample carries about 130,000 clones, roughly four fifths recorded once. Per the germline V gene, CDR1 is SGHDT and CDR2 is YYEEEE. This CDR3 is built from 17 residues. The trim removed 4 bases at V and 0 bases at J, leaving 10 bases unmatched. Remarks on this clone: Its cognate antigen is unknown.

The sequenced sample was PBMCs. The rearrangement links TRBV5-6 to TRBJ2-3; 8 bases are a match to TRBD2. This sequence originates from a man in his thirties or forties in good health and CMV-seronegative. The CDR3 DNA sequence: TGTGCCAGCAGCACCCCCGGCGGGGGGTCTAGCACAGATACGCAGTATTTT. This gives the protein CASSTPGGGSSTDTQYF.